Each of the 13 T cell receptor beta chains below was sequenced from the same sample in a study of T cells in Graves' hyperthyroidism and ophthalmopathy. RNA transcripts served as the template for amplifying TCR beta CDR3 regions. Initially, a first-round RT-PCR of the TCR CDR3 employed the HTBI primer set. TCRdb ran MiXCR on the multiplex PCR reads and lists one entry per CDR3 protein. The repertoire includes around 500,000 distinct CDR3 sequences, around an eighth of them detected once, and over 15% sits in the top ten. The sample was blood. These receptor sequences come from a woman under 30 with Graves' hyperthyroidism.

This chain uses TRBV29-1 with TRBJ1-2; TRBD1 might be the D (6 bases). Germline assignment: CDR1 SQVTM and CDR2 ANQGSEA. The CDR3 extends over 15 amino acids. Trimming removed 0 bases at V and 6 bases at J, with 17 bases between. This CDR3 reads CSVEEQNRDAHGYTF. CDR3 DNA: TGCAGCGTTGAAGAACAAAACAGGGATGCCCATGGCTACACCTTC.

The rearrangement uses TRBV7-9 and TRBJ2-5, with 10 bases that match TRBD2. V was pared by 5 bases and J by 4 bases, with 19 bases of the junction left unmatched. Germline loops: CDR1 SEHNR, CDR2 FQNEAQ (reference sequence). This CDR3 has 19 residues. CDR3 sequence: CASSRPGSGRGSGIETQYF. In DNA form, the CDR3 reads TGTGCCAGCAGCCGGCCCGGGAGCGGGAGGGGAAGTGGTATAGAGACCCAGTACTTC.

This clonotype was seen ten or more times. This sequence joins TRBV6-1 and TRBJ1-5, with D uncertain. The CDR3 contains 15 residues. V was pared by 5 bases and J by 5 bases, with 16 bases between. Germline assignment: CDR1 MNHNS and CDR2 SASEGT. The CDR3 DNA follows: TGTGCCAGCAGTCCCGCCCGGGGAACGGATCAGCCCCAGCATTTT. This sequence encodes CASSPARGTDQPQHF.

The V and J genes are TRBV7-6 and TRBJ1-5; D is possibly TRBD1 (6 bases). This CDR3 spans 14 amino acids. Trimming pared 2 bases from V and 7 bases from J, leaving 12 bases between. Germline lookup yields CDR1 SGHVS and CDR2 FNYEAQ. The CDR3 is CASSLNRAQQPQHF. CDR3 DNA: TGTGCCAGCAGCTTAAACAGGGCTCAGCAGCCCCAGCATTTT.

This clonotype was observed at least ten times. The rearrangement joins TRBV27 to TRBJ1-1; D gene uncertain. Per the germline V gene, CDR1 is MNHEY and CDR2 is SMNVEV (reference sequence). This CDR3 region has 13 residues. The V gene lost 0 bases and the J gene lost 8 bases, with 10 bases spanning the gap. The CDR3 region is CASSLSGRLEAFF. In nucleotides, the CDR3 is TGTGCCAGCAGTTTATCTGGACGGCTCGAAGCTTTCTTT.

This clonotype was counted ten times or more. The chain uses TRBV12-3 or TRBV12-4 and TRBJ1-2; 9 bases are shared with TRBD1. The CDR3 is 14 residues long. The trim removed 8 bases at V and 8 bases at J, leaving 12 bases unmatched. The CDR3 bases are TGTGCCAGCGGGCTTACAGGGGGCGGTGACGGCTACACCTTC. It is translated as CASGLTGGGDGYTF.

This clonotype turned up a few times. The CDR3 region has the DNA TGTGCCAGCTCACCAATTTCGGGGGGGAACACTGAAGCTTTCTTT. It translates to CASSPISGGNTEAFF. This chain connects TRBV18 to TRBJ1-1; possible D gene TRBD1, 5 bases. This CDR3 is built from 15 residues. Germline assignment: CDR1 KGHSH and CDR2 LQKENI. Trimming shortened V by 2 bases and J by 1 base, and 11 bases separated the two germline ends.

Points on this clonotype: A much larger clone differs from this one at a single base, so this may be a read error. The V gene is TRBV6-1, the J gene TRBJ2-6, with D hard to call. CDR3 size: 14 residues. Germline CDR1 and CDR2: MNHNS and SASEGT. V was cut by 10 bases and J by 0 bases, with 10 bases left in between. The CDR3 nucleotides read TGTGCCAACACCTACCGCTCTGGGGCCAACGTCCTGACTTTC. Translated, it gives CANTYRSGANVLTF.

The chain recombines TRBV19 with TRBJ2-1; 10 nucleotides match TRBD1. The CDR3 is 15 amino acids. The V gene end was trimmed by 4 bases and the J gene end by 8 bases; junction bases not matched to a gene: 8. Germline CDR1 reads LNHDA; CDR2 reads SQIVND (reference sequence). CDR3 protein: CASSTGQGVNDEQFF. CDR3 bases: TGTGCCAGTAGTACCGGACAGGGGGTAAATGATGAGCAGTTCTTC.

This chain uses TRBV12-3 or TRBV12-4 with TRBJ2-1; D is unresolved. V shed 5 bases and J shed 12 bases, with 14 bases lying between them. The CDR3 covers 12 residues. The CDR3 loop reads CASSPGLLGQFF. CDR3 bases: TGTGCCAGCAGTCCCGGGCTGTTAGGGCAGTTCTTC.

This clonotype was detected ten times or more. The rearrangement joins TRBV19 to TRBJ2-1, with D perhaps TRBD1 (5 bases). Trimming took off 3 bases at V and 2 bases at J, with 14 bases between the two ends. CDR1 LNHDA and CDR2 SQIVND come from the germline V gene (reference sequence). There are 16 residues in the CDR3. The CDR3 region is CASSMARTPPYNEQFF. The DNA for the CDR3 is TGTGCCAGTAGTATGGCACGGACACCCCCCTACAATGAGCAGTTCTTC. Variable domain in full (rest from reference TRBV19 and TRBJ2-1): DGGITQSPKYLFRKEGQNVTLSCEQNLNHDAMYWYRQDPGQGLRLIYYSQIVNDFQKGDIAEGYSVSREKKESFPLTVTSAQKNPTAFYLCASSMARTPPYNEQFFGPGTRLTVL.

This clonotype was counted ten times or more. The V gene is TRBV18, the J gene TRBJ2-1; D may be TRBD1 (6 bases). Germline V gene data show CDR1 as KGHSH and CDR2 as LQKENI. The CDR3 has 12 amino acids. Between the trimmed V and J ends, which lost 5 bases and 4 bases, there was a span of 6 bases. The CDR3 is CASSGQYNEQFF. CDR3 nucleotide sequence: TGTGCCAGCTCAGGACAGTACAATGAGCAGTTCTTC.

Of note for this clonotype: Germline and junction disagree at one end, which may indicate a read error. The chain links TRBV2 to TRBJ2-1; the match to TRBD2 covers 13 bases. The CDR3 runs to 17 residues. Germline V CDR1 and CDR2: SNHLY, FYNNEI. CDR3 DNA sequence: TGTGCCATCAGTGAAAGGACTAGCGGGAGAGTTGGAAATGAGCAGTTCTTC. This codes for CAISERTSGRVGNEQFF. The full variable domain, its missing parts supplied by reference TRBV2 and TRBJ2-1, is EPEVTQTPSHQVTQMGQEVILRCVPISNHLYFYWYRQILGQKVEFLVSFYNNEISEKSEIFDDQFSVERPDGSNFTLKIRSTKLEDSAMYFCAISERTSGRVGNEQFFGPGTRLTVL.